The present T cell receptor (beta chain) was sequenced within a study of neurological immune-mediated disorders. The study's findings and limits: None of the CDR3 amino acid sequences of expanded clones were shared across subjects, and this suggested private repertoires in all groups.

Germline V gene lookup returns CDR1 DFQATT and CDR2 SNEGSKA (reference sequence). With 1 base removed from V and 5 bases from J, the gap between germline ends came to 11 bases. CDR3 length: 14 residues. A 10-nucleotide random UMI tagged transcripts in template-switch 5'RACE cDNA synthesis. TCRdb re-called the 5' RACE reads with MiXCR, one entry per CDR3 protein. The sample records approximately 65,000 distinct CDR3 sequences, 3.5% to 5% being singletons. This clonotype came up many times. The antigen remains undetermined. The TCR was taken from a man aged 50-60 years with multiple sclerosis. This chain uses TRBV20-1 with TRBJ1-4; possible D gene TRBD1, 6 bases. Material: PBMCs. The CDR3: CSARGNRENEKLFF. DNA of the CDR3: TGCAGTGCTAGAGGCAACAGGGAAAATGAAAAACTGTTTTTT.